A selection of T cell receptor beta chains follows, all from one sample in a study of blood T cells in healthy people across ages. Using its own MiXCR run on the 5' RACE reads, TCRdb lists one record per CDR3 protein. The data show some 700,000 distinct CDR3 sequences, about 40% seen once. The sequenced material came from blood. The receptors stem from a woman aged 60-70 years in good health. Both conserved end residues are part of each CDR3. D genes are given only for firm matches. Size is stated for part of the rows, as once, few or many counts, or as a class when the clone is expanded.

D gene: .; clone size: .; V gene: TRBV12-3/TRBV12-4; J gene: TRBJ1-6; CDR3 DNA: TGTGCCAGCAGTTTTGGCAGACCCTATAATTCACCCCTCCACTTT; CDR3 protein: CASSFGRPYNSPLHF
D gene: TRBD1; clone size: few; V gene: TRBV14; J gene: TRBJ1-2; CDR3 DNA: TGTGCCAGCAGTGGATCCCGGACAGGGAAAGGGCAGGGCTATGGCTACACCTTC; CDR3 protein: CASSGSRTGKGQGYGYTF
D gene: .; clone size: many; V gene: TRBV25-1; J gene: TRBJ2-7; CDR3 DNA: TGTGCCAGCAGTGGACCCCCGGGACGGACCTACGAGCAGTACTTC; CDR3 protein: CASSGPPGRTYEQYF
D gene: TRBD1; clone size: many; V gene: TRBV7-2; J gene: TRBJ2-3; CDR3 DNA: TGTGCCAGCAGCCCCGGACAGGCCACAGATACGCAGTATTTT; CDR3 protein: CASSPGQATDTQYF
D gene: .; clone size: .; V gene: TRBV6-5; J gene: TRBJ2-7; CDR3 DNA: TGTGCCAGCAGTCACGGGAACGAGCAGTACTTC; CDR3 protein: CASSHGNEQYF
D gene: TRBD1; clone size: .; V gene: TRBV7-2; J gene: TRBJ1-3; CDR3 DNA: TGTGCCAGCCACGGACAGGGAGGCAGAAACACCATATATTTT; CDR3 protein: CASHGQGGRNTIYF
D gene: TRBD1; clone size: .; V gene: TRBV5-1; J gene: TRBJ2-7; CDR3 DNA: TGCGCCAGCAGCCCGCGGGACAGGGTCGGCGAGCAGTACTTC; CDR3 protein: CASSPRDRVGEQYF
D gene: .; clone size: .; V gene: TRBV27; J gene: TRBJ1-2; CDR3 DNA: TGTGCCAGCAGTTCGGATACTACAGCGACGTATGGCTACACCTTC; CDR3 protein: CASSSDTTATYGYTF
D gene: .; clone size: .; V gene: TRBV20-1; J gene: TRBJ2-1; CDR3 DNA: TGCAGTGCTAGACTAAGGACTACCAGCTCCTACAATGAGCAGTTCTTC; CDR3 protein: CSARLRTTSSYNEQFF
D gene: TRBD1; clone size: few; V gene: TRBV27; J gene: TRBJ2-3; CDR3 DNA: TGTGCCAGCAGTCCGACAGGGGATGGTACGCAGTATTTT; CDR3 protein: CASSPTGDGTQYF
D gene: .; clone size: .; V gene: TRBV12-3/TRBV12-4; J gene: TRBJ1-2; CDR3 DNA: TGTGCCAGCAGTTATATTGGGAAAAACTATGGCTACACCTTC; CDR3 protein: CASSYIGKNYGYTF
D gene: .; clone size: few; V gene: TRBV7-2; J gene: TRBJ1-2; CDR3 DNA: TGTGCCAGCAGCTTAACAGAGACAGGAGTAAGCGGCTACACCTTC; CDR3 protein: CASSLTETGVSGYTF
D gene: .; clone size: many; V gene: TRBV29-1; J gene: TRBJ2-3; CDR3 DNA: TGCAGCGTTGCCGGGGGTTCAGATACGCAGTATTTT; CDR3 protein: CSVAGGSDTQYF
D gene: .; clone size: few; V gene: TRBV20-1; J gene: TRBJ2-3; CDR3 DNA: TGCAGTGCGGAGAGGGTTCTAGCGAATGCAGATACGCAGTATTTT; CDR3 protein: CSAERVLANADTQYF
D gene: .; clone size: .; V gene: TRBV18; J gene: TRBJ2-7; CDR3 DNA: TGTGCCAGCTCAGTTACTACTTTGAGGGAGCAGTACTTC; CDR3 protein: CASSVTTLREQYF
D gene: TRBD2; clone size: .; V gene: TRBV9; J gene: TRBJ2-3; CDR3 DNA: TGTGCCAGCAGCGGAACTAGCGGCCTCACAGATACGCAGTATTTT; CDR3 protein: CASSGTSGLTDTQYF
D gene: .; clone size: .; V gene: TRBV20-1; J gene: TRBJ1-1; CDR3 DNA: TGCAGTGCCGAAGGGGGTCCAGGGGAAGCTTTCTTT; CDR3 protein: CSAEGGPGEAFF
D gene: .; clone size: .; V gene: TRBV24-1; J gene: TRBJ2-1; CDR3 DNA: TGTGCCACCAGTGATGCGTATAGGGCCAATGAGCAGTTCTTC; CDR3 protein: CATSDAYRANEQFF
D gene: .; clone size: .; V gene: TRBV20-1; J gene: TRBJ2-1; CDR3 DNA: TGCAGTGCTAGAGATCGTTTAGGAACTAATGAGCAGTTCTTC; CDR3 protein: CSARDRLGTNEQFF
D gene: TRBD2; clone size: .; V gene: TRBV7-2; J gene: TRBJ2-7; CDR3 DNA: TGTGCCAGCAGCCCGACAACCGGGACTAGCGAGAAGTACTTC; CDR3 protein: CASSPTTGTSEKYF
D gene: .; clone size: few; V gene: TRBV20-1; J gene: TRBJ2-2; CDR3 DNA: TGCAGTGCTAGAGACCAAACAGGGTCCGGGGAGCTGTTTTTT; CDR3 protein: CSARDQTGSGELFF
D gene: .; clone size: few; V gene: TRBV7-9; J gene: TRBJ1-4; CDR3 DNA: TGTGCCAGCAGTCTGGCCGTGGGTAATGAAAAACTGTTTTTT; CDR3 protein: CASSLAVGNEKLFF
D gene: .; clone size: .; V gene: TRBV6-5; J gene: TRBJ2-7; CDR3 DNA: TGTGCCAGCAGTTACGCACCCGGCGGAGGGGCTTACGAGCAGTACTTC; CDR3 protein: CASSYAPGGGAYEQYF
D gene: TRBD2; clone size: .; V gene: TRBV4-3; J gene: TRBJ2-1; CDR3 DNA: TGCGCCAGCAGCCAAGATGGGAGACTAGCGGGAAGCTCCTACAATGAGCAGTTCTTC; CDR3 protein: CASSQDGRLAGSSYNEQFF
D gene: .; clone size: few; V gene: TRBV9; J gene: TRBJ2-7; CDR3 DNA: TGTGCCAGCAGCGTAGGTTCAGGGGCGAGGGGGGAGCAGTACTTC; CDR3 protein: CASSVGSGARGEQYF
D gene: .; clone size: .; V gene: TRBV12-3/TRBV12-4; J gene: TRBJ1-6; CDR3 DNA: TGTGCCAGCAGTTTCGGCGCTAATTCACCCCTCCACTTT; CDR3 protein: CASSFGANSPLHF
D gene: .; clone size: .; V gene: TRBV20-1; J gene: TRBJ2-1; CDR3 DNA: TGCAGTGCAAAGAGGGTGGACAGAGGGGAGACCCAGTTCTTC; CDR3 protein: CSAKRVDRGETQFF
D gene: .; clone size: .; V gene: TRBV28; J gene: TRBJ2-1; CDR3 DNA: TGTGCCAGCAGTTCCGGACAGCTCGGAGTATACAATGAGCAGTTCTTC; CDR3 protein: CASSSGQLGVYNEQFF
D gene: TRBD1; clone size: many; V gene: TRBV7-2; J gene: TRBJ2-1; CDR3 DNA: TGTGCCAGCAGCACGACAGGGGGCGCCCACAATGAGCAGTTCTTC; CDR3 protein: CASSTTGGAHNEQFF
D gene: TRBD2; clone size: few; V gene: TRBV20-1; J gene: TRBJ2-1; CDR3 DNA: TGCAGTGCTGAGACTAGCGGGTCCGGTGAGCAGTTCTTC; CDR3 protein: CSAETSGSGEQFF
D gene: .; clone size: .; V gene: TRBV10-3; J gene: TRBJ2-5; CDR3 DNA: TGTGCCATCAGTGACCACCAAGAGACCCAGTACTTC; CDR3 protein: CAISDHQETQYF
D gene: .; clone size: .; V gene: TRBV27; J gene: TRBJ1-2; CDR3 DNA: TGTGCCAGTAATCCTCAGGGGATCGCGCCCTATGGCTACACCTTC; CDR3 protein: CASNPQGIAPYGYTF
D gene: TRBD1; clone size: .; V gene: TRBV5-1; J gene: TRBJ2-3; CDR3 DNA: TGCGCCAGCAGCTGGACACAGGGGGATACGCAGTATTTT; CDR3 protein: CASSWTQGDTQYF
D gene: TRBD2; clone size: .; V gene: TRBV29-1; J gene: TRBJ2-3; CDR3 DNA: TGCAGCGTACCGGGACTAGCCCCAGATACGCAGTATTTT; CDR3 protein: CSVPGLAPDTQYF
D gene: .; clone size: .; V gene: TRBV7-9; J gene: TRBJ1-1; CDR3 DNA: TGTGCCAGCAGCAAGGACACGAACACTGAAGCTTTCTTT; CDR3 protein: CASSKDTNTEAFF
D gene: .; clone size: .; V gene: TRBV29-1; J gene: TRBJ1-5; CDR3 DNA: TGCAGCGTGGGGGATTGGGGTCGGCCCCAGCATTTT; CDR3 protein: CSVGDWGRPQHF
D gene: .; clone size: many; V gene: TRBV28; J gene: TRBJ2-7; CDR3 DNA: TGTGCCAGCAGTCTCCCCCTTGGGACGGACGCTCCTACCGAGCAGTACTTC; CDR3 protein: CASSLPLGTDAPTEQYF
D gene: TRBD1; clone size: .; V gene: TRBV28; J gene: TRBJ2-5; CDR3 DNA: TGTGCCAGCAGTATCCCGGGACAGGGGGGCCAAGAGACCCAGTACTTC; CDR3 protein: CASSIPGQGGQETQYF
D gene: .; clone size: .; V gene: TRBV6-5; J gene: TRBJ1-5; CDR3 DNA: TGTGCCAGCAGTGATGGGGGCGGGCAGCCCCAGCATTTT; CDR3 protein: CASSDGGGQPQHF
D gene: .; clone size: .; V gene: TRBV6-1; J gene: TRBJ2-5; CDR3 DNA: TGTGCCACCAAGCACCGGGGAGAGACCCAGTACTTC; CDR3 protein: CATKHRGETQYF
D gene: TRBD1; clone size: .; V gene: TRBV4-1; J gene: TRBJ2-7; CDR3 DNA: TGCGCCAGCAGCCTCAGACAGGGGGAGTTCGAGCTGTACTTC; CDR3 protein: CASSLRQGEFELYF
D gene: TRBD2; clone size: .; V gene: TRBV7-2; J gene: TRBJ2-3; CDR3 DNA: TGTGCCGGCAGCTCCTCTAGCGGACAAATCACAGATACGCAGTATTTT; CDR3 protein: CAGSSSSGQITDTQYF
D gene: .; clone size: .; V gene: TRBV6-6; J gene: TRBJ1-4; CDR3 DNA: TGTGCCAGTGTTGCGTTTAATGAAAAACTGTTTTTT; CDR3 protein: CASVAFNEKLFF
D gene: TRBD2; clone size: many; V gene: TRBV7-2; J gene: TRBJ2-7; CDR3 DNA: TGTGCCAGCAGCTTAGTCACGGGAGGGGGAACCTACGAGCAGTACTTC; CDR3 protein: CASSLVTGGGTYEQYF
D gene: .; clone size: .; V gene: TRBV6-1; J gene: TRBJ1-1; CDR3 DNA: TGTGCCAGTAAGACGGGACCGGGGAACACTGAAGCTTTCTTT; CDR3 protein: CASKTGPGNTEAFF
D gene: TRBD1; clone size: .; V gene: TRBV7-2; J gene: TRBJ1-2; CDR3 DNA: TGTGCCAGCAGCCACGGACAGGGGTTGGGGTTTGGCTATGGCTACACCTTC; CDR3 protein: CASSHGQGLGFGYGYTF
D gene: .; clone size: .; V gene: TRBV18; J gene: TRBJ2-7; CDR3 DNA: TGTGCCAGCTCACCAATCCCGCTCCACGAGCAGTACTTC; CDR3 protein: CASSPIPLHEQYF
D gene: TRBD1; clone size: few; V gene: TRBV3-1; J gene: TRBJ1-6; CDR3 DNA: TGTGCCAGCAGCGCGGGACAGGGGAATTCACCCCTCCACTTT; CDR3 protein: CASSAGQGNSPLHF
D gene: TRBD2; clone size: many; V gene: TRBV13; J gene: TRBJ2-1; CDR3 DNA: TGTGCCAGCAGCTTAGGGTCCCGGGGGGGCCGCGATGAGCAGTTCTTC; CDR3 protein: CASSLGSRGGRDEQFF
D gene: TRBD1; clone size: few; V gene: TRBV7-2; J gene: TRBJ1-1; CDR3 DNA: TGTGCCAGCAGCTGGGACAGGGTGTCGACTGAAGCTTTCTTT; CDR3 protein: CASSWDRVSTEAFF
D gene: .; clone size: few; V gene: TRBV6-5; J gene: TRBJ1-1; CDR3 DNA: TGTGCCAGCAGTTACTCGATGTTGGGGAGCACTGAAGCTTTCTTT; CDR3 protein: CASSYSMLGSTEAFF
D gene: TRBD2; clone size: .; V gene: TRBV12-3/TRBV12-4; J gene: TRBJ2-3; CDR3 DNA: TGTGCCAGCAGGACTAGCGGGATAGACACAGATACGCAGTATTTT; CDR3 protein: CASRTSGIDTDTQYF
D gene: TRBD1; clone size: .; V gene: TRBV12-3/TRBV12-4; J gene: TRBJ2-7; CDR3 DNA: TGTGCCAGCAGGGGACAGTCAACCTACGAGCAGTACTTC; CDR3 protein: CASRGQSTYEQYF
D gene: TRBD1; clone size: .; V gene: TRBV9; J gene: TRBJ2-7; CDR3 DNA: TGTGCCAGCAGCTCTCAGGGACAGGGGTATGGCTCCTACGAGCAGTACTTC; CDR3 protein: CASSSQGQGYGSYEQYF
D gene: .; clone size: .; V gene: TRBV20-1; J gene: TRBJ2-7; CDR3 DNA: TGCAGTGCTACGGAGGGGCGCGCCACCGGACTCTACGAGCAGTACTTC; CDR3 protein: CSATEGRATGLYEQYF
D gene: .; clone size: few; V gene: TRBV27; J gene: TRBJ2-2; CDR3 DNA: TGTGCCAGCAGTTTATCCCGGAACACCGGGGAGCTGTTTTTT; CDR3 protein: CASSLSRNTGELFF
D gene: .; clone size: few; V gene: TRBV30; J gene: TRBJ1-2; CDR3 DNA: TGTGCCTGGAGTCCACAGGGTCCACTCTATGGCTACACCTTC; CDR3 protein: CAWSPQGPLYGYTF